The 25 T cell receptor beta chains below all came from one sample that was sequenced in a study of CXCR3-negative and CXCR3-positive naive CD8 T cells. Study-level findings and limits: TRB CDR3s of CXCR3-positive naive cells were more hydrophobic than those of CXCR3-negative naive cells.

No antigen has been identified for these receptors. The TRB libraries of cDNA were built by UMI-labeled 5' RACE. TCRdb reprocessed the 5' RACE reads and stores each CDR3 protein as one record, lacking DNA. The sample table sets out 150,000 to 180,000 distinct CDR3 sequences. The specimen sequenced was naive CXCR3+ CD8+ T cells from blood. Subset here: CD45RO-CCR7+CD27+CD95- naive CD8+ T cells expressing CXCR3 (TNR3+). These receptors all come from a human donor in good health. Some clones in this sample may be carry-over from other donors' samples.

The chain recombines TRBV20-1 with TRBJ2-7; TCRdb outputs TRBD1, but without DNA this stays unchecked. In germline, CDR1 is DFQATT, CDR2 SNEGSKA (reference sequence). This CDR3 has 13 amino acids. CDR3 amino acids: CSARRQGTYEQYF.

The chain is built from TRBV7-3 and TRBJ2-1; TCRdb names TRBD1, which stays unverified in the absence of DNA. The CDR3 sequence is 15 residues long. The germline V gene encodes CDR1 SGHTA and CDR2 FQGTGA. The CDR3 sequence: CASSLSHRGLNEQFF.

The CDR3 loop is CASSQGTGGSYNEQFF. This chain uses TRBV5-1 with TRBJ2-1; TCRdb calls TRBD1, which cannot be checked without DNA. CDR1 SGHRS and CDR2 YFSETQ come from the germline V gene. This CDR3 has 16 residues.

The rearrangement links TRBV5-5 to TRBJ1-2. The germline V gene has CDR1 SGHKS and CDR2 YYEKEE (reference sequence). CDR3 length: 13 amino acids. The CDR3 reads CASSLRQNYGYTF.

V gene TRBV7-9 combines with J gene TRBJ2-2; the D gene TCRdb calls, TRBD1, cannot be checked with no DNA. Germline V gene data show CDR1 as SEHNR and CDR2 as FQNEAQ (reference sequence). This CDR3 is 15 amino acids long. CDR3: CASSQDRANTGELFF.

The V gene is TRBV7-9, the J gene TRBJ1-1; lacking DNA, the TRBD1 call made by TCRdb goes unchecked. The CDR3 sequence is 14 residues long. Germline CDR1 and CDR2: SEHNR and FQNEAQ (reference sequence). The CDR3 here is CASSLMSGGQEAFF.

CDR3 sequence: CASSLPPWTPYNEQFF. V gene TRBV27 combines with J gene TRBJ2-1; TCRdb outputs TRBD1, but without DNA this stays unchecked. This CDR3 region has 16 residues. Germline loops: CDR1 MNHEY, CDR2 SMNVEV (reference sequence).

The chain combines TRBV28 with TRBJ2-2. Per the germline V gene, CDR1 is MDHEN and CDR2 is SYDVKM. The CDR3 length is 15 residues. CDR3 loop: CASSFRGPNTGELFF.

This sequence joins TRBV7-6 and TRBJ2-7; without DNA, the TCRdb call of TRBD1 cannot be checked. Germline V CDR1 and CDR2: SGHVS, FNYEAQ. This CDR3 contains 18 residues. This chain's CDR3 is CASSLYSAKTGDGDEQYF.

The V call is TRBV10-3, the J call TRBJ2-7; the TCRdb call, TRBD1, lacks DNA for checking. CDR1 ENHRY and CDR2 SYGVKD come from the germline V gene. The CDR3 runs to 16 residues. The chain's CDR3 is CAISDPGTANSYEQYF.

J is TRBJ2-5 and V is TRBV6-2 or TRBV6-3; the D gene TCRdb calls, TRBD1, cannot be checked with no DNA. There are 14 residues in the CDR3. Germline V gives CDR1 MNHEY, CDR2 SVGEGT. The CDR3 region is CASSYPPQQETQYF.

The chain has TRBV6-2 or TRBV6-3 and TRBJ2-3; checking the TCRdb D call of TRBD2 is not possible without DNA. The CDR3 runs 13 residues. In germline, CDR1 is MNHEY, CDR2 SVGEGT. The CDR3 here is CASSYRDYYPQYF.

The chain joins TRBV28 to TRBJ2-1; TCRdb picks TRBD2, but there is no DNA to check that call. Germline-derived CDR1 and CDR2 are MDHEN and SYDVKM. This CDR3 has 15 amino acids. CDR3 amino acids: CASSSGTSGYNEQFF.

The gene calls are TRBV12-3 or TRBV12-4 and TRBJ1-1. The CDR3 extends over 13 amino acids. CDR3 amino acids: CASSFLTNPEAFF.

The rearrangement joins TRBV27 to TRBJ2-1. Germline CDR1 is MNHEY and CDR2 is SMNVEV (reference sequence). The CDR3 loop spans 16 amino acids. The CDR3: CASSLWVSSSYNEQFF.

The rearrangement links TRBV28 to TRBJ2-1. There are 14 residues in the CDR3. In germline, CDR1 is MDHEN, CDR2 SYDVKM. CDR3 residues: CASSYLSSYNEQFF.

The chain carries TRBV12-3 or TRBV12-4 and TRBJ2-2; the D gene TCRdb calls, TRBD1, cannot be checked with no DNA. This CDR3 has 15 residues. The CDR3 spells CASSLFRVNTGELFF.

The rearrangement uses TRBV3-1 and TRBJ2-7; lacking DNA, the TRBD1 call made by TCRdb goes unchecked. CDR1 and CDR2 (germline): LGHDT, YNNKEL (reference sequence). This CDR3 spans 14 amino acids. The CDR3: CATTPGQAFYEQYF.

The V and J genes are TRBV28 and TRBJ2-3. Germline V gene sequence: CDR1 MDHEN, CDR2 SYDVKM. The length of the CDR3 is 18 residues. CDR3 amino acids: CASSLRSGWMSSTDTQYF.

The CDR3 reads CASSQDPSGGAYNEQFF. The rearrangement uses TRBV4-1 and TRBJ2-1; TCRdb lists TRBD2, though no DNA is available to test this call. CDR3 size: 17 residues. Germline loops: CDR1 MGHRA, CDR2 YSYEKL.

V usage is TRBV28 and J usage is TRBJ2-5; TCRdb's D call, TRBD1, is unchecked because there is no DNA. Germline CDR1 and CDR2: MDHEN and SYDVKM. This CDR3 comprises 16 residues. CDR3 amino acids: CASSLRGRGPRETQYF.

V usage is TRBV14 and J usage is TRBJ2-1; the TRBD2 assignment by TCRdb is unverifiable without DNA. The CDR3 loop spans 16 amino acids. Germline assignment: CDR1 SGHDN and CDR2 FVKESK. CDR3 region: CASSQVLGRPSNEQFF.

The V gene is TRBV9, the J gene TRBJ2-3; TCRdb's assignment of TRBD2 cannot be checked, as there is no DNA. CDR3 length: 17 residues. Germline CDR1 and CDR2: SGDLS and YYNGEE. The CDR3 is CASSVGSTSRSTDTQYF.

The chain employs TRBV12-3 or TRBV12-4 and TRBJ2-7; as DNA is missing, the TRBD2 call by TCRdb cannot be tested. CDR3 length equals 14 residues. The CDR3 region is CASLGLADSYEQYF.

The rearrangement uses TRBV10-3 and TRBJ2-7; TCRdb gives TRBD1 as the D gene, but with no DNA this cannot be confirmed. Germline V CDR1 and CDR2: ENHRY, SYGVKD. The CDR3 totals 13 residues. The CDR3 spells CAIGDLKGNEQYF.